One and the same sample provided the 16 T cell receptor beta chains below, sequenced in a study of regulatory T cells. The study's findings and limits: In CD3G-deficient patients, conventional CD4+ T cells were enriched for hydrophobic CDR3 residues at positions 6 and 7.

Their antigens are not known. The primer mix had 52 TRBV and 13 TRBJ primers. Measured with immunoSEQ multiplex PCR; TCRdb has only the in-frame clones, and not every one. Of tens of thousands of clones in the sample, 89% were seen once. Input material: conventional CD4+ T cells sorted from blood. The receptors were gathered from a person under 30 with CD3G deficiency.

In this sample, this clone turned up a few times. The chain recombines TRBV18 with TRBJ2-7; 11 positions agree with TRBD2. V lost 1 base and J lost 5; bases outside the gene matches: 16. CDR3 length equals 19 residues. CDR1 and CDR2 from the germline V gene are KGHSH and LQKENI. The CDR3 DNA is TGTGCCAGCTCACCACGTATGCTAGCGGGAGGCCTTACCTCTAACGAGCAGTACTTC. Protein: CASSPRMLAGGLTSNEQYF.

CDR3 region: CASSFRPGLEAFF. The CDR3, as DNA: TGCGCCAGCAGCTTTCGGCCAGGCCTTGAAGCTTTCTTT. This chain uses TRBV5-1 with TRBJ1-1; D gene ambiguous. The CDR3 consists of 13 residues. Trimming removed 2 bases at V and 7 bases at J, with 12 bases between. The germline CDR1 and CDR2 sequences are SGHRS and YFSETQ.

The CDR3 bases are TGTGCCAGCAGTCACAGGGGCCGGTACGAGCAGTACTTC. This translates into CASSHRGRYEQYF. The V and J genes are TRBV28 and TRBJ2-7; TRBD1 matches 7 bases. CDR1 and CDR2 from the germline V gene are MDHEN and SYDVKM. V lost 5 bases and J lost 4; bases outside the gene matches: 5. CDR3 length: 13 residues.

The chain recombines TRBV6-1 with TRBJ1-2, with D unresolved. Germline-derived CDR1 and CDR2 are MNHNS and SASEGT. V lost 10 bases, J lost 9 bases, and 18 bases lay in between. The CDR3 extends over 12 amino acids. Here the CDR3 DNA reads TGTGCCACCACCGGGCCCTTGTTAAGCTACACCTTC. Its protein is CATTGPLLSYTF.

The rearrangement uses TRBV6-1 and TRBJ2-1; 8 positions agree with TRBD2. V dropped 6 bases and J dropped 6; count of bases not matched to a gene: 7. This CDR3 spans 14 amino acids. CDR1 is MNHNS and CDR2 is SASEGT in the germline V gene. CDR3 nucleotide sequence: TGTGCCAGCAGCTTAGCGGGGTTTACCAATGAGCAGTTCTTC. Its protein is CASSLAGFTNEQFF.

This clone occurred once. The chain joins TRBV28 to TRBJ1-1; no clear D. Per the germline V gene, CDR1 is MDHEN and CDR2 is SYDVKM. V lost 5 bases to trimming and J lost 3 bases, with 7 bases between them. The CDR3 runs 12 residues. The CDR3 reads CASSTHHTEAFF. CDR3 in DNA: TGTGCCAGCAGTACCCACCACACTGAAGCTTTCTTT.

This CDR3 reads CAISESATSGGTDTQYF. As DNA, the CDR3 is TGTGCCATCAGTGAAAGTGCTACTAGCGGGGGCACAGATACGCAGTATTTT. The rearrangement joins TRBV10-3 to TRBJ2-3, with 10 bases aligning to TRBD2. Germline V gene sequence: CDR1 ENHRY, CDR2 SYGVKD. Germline trimming cut 3 bases from V and 1 base from J; bases unmatched to any gene: 7. The CDR3 totals 17 residues.

The chain recombines TRBV5-1 with TRBJ2-1, with 7 bases matching TRBD2. This CDR3 has 16 amino acids. V lost 3 bases and J lost 3; bases outside the gene matches: 9. Germline assignment: CDR1 SGHRS and CDR2 YFSETQ. CDR3 in DNA: TGCGCCAGCAGCTCCGATGGGGCGGGGGTCTACAATGAGCAGTTCTTC. It is translated as CASSSDGAGVYNEQFF.

This clone occurred once. The chain links TRBV28 to TRBJ2-3; 12 bases align to TRBD1. The CDR3 is made up of 15 amino acids. The ends lost 5 bases at V and 7 bases at J; junction bases unmatched: 7. Germline loops: CDR1 MDHEN, CDR2 SYDVKM. The CDR3, as DNA: TGTGCCAGCAGTCCTCTGGGACAGGGGGCGAATACGCAGTATTTT. Its protein is CASSPLGQGANTQYF.

The chain recombines TRBV28 with TRBJ2-5; no firm D call. Trimming removed 4 bases at V and 0 bases at J, with 12 bases between. Germline V gives CDR1 MDHEN, CDR2 SYDVKM. This CDR3 has 15 residues. CDR3 loop: CASSSFSEYQETQYF. The DNA for the CDR3 is TGTGCCAGCAGTTCTTTTTCTGAGTACCAAGAGACCCAGTACTTC.

This sequence joins TRBV6-6 and TRBJ2-2; D gene ambiguous. Germline V gives CDR1 MNHNY, CDR2 SVGAGI (reference sequence). Deletions cut 5 bases from V and 10 bases from J, with 14 bases between. The CDR3 covers 13 residues. The CDR3 reads CASSPYSQLELFF. In DNA form, the CDR3 reads TGTGCCAGCAGTCCCTACTCCCAATTGGAGCTGTTTTTT.

The CDR3 here is CASSLRTQETQYF. The CDR3 DNA reads TGCGCCAGCAGCTTGCGGACTCAAGAGACCCAGTACTTC. V gene TRBV5-1 combines with J gene TRBJ2-5; perhaps TRBD2 as D (5 bases). This CDR3 has 13 amino acids. The V end was cut by 1 base, the J end by 2 bases, with 6 bases between. Germline assignment: CDR1 SGHRS and CDR2 YFSETQ.

The genes are TRBV28 and TRBJ1-5; D is undetermined. V dropped 3 bases and J dropped 5 bases, with 8 bases sitting between them. The germline V gene encodes CDR1 MDHEN and CDR2 SYDVKM. The CDR3 loop spans 13 amino acids. For the CDR3, the DNA is TGTGCCAGCAGTTTGGACGGCTATCAGCCCCAGCATTTT. This codes for CASSLDGYQPQHF.

This clone was detected once. The V gene is TRBV7-8, the J gene TRBJ1-5; weak D call: TRBD1 (6 bases). Germline V gene sequence: CDR1 SGHVS, CDR2 FQNEAQ. The CDR3 spans 13 residues. V dropped 1 base and J dropped 6 bases, with 7 bases sitting between them. CDR3 sequence (DNA): TGTGCCAGCAGCTTAGACAGGGTTCAGCCCCAGCATTTT. Its protein is CASSLDRVQPQHF.

The V call is TRBV6-1, the J call TRBJ2-7; D could derive from TRBD1 or TRBD2 (6 bases each). Germline CDR1 reads MNHNS; CDR2 reads SASEGT. V was pared by 8 bases and J by 2 bases, with 10 bases between. The CDR3 spans 12 residues. The CDR3 loop is CASGGTTYEQYF. The CDR3 DNA sequence: TGTGCCAGCGGGGGGACAACCTACGAGCAGTACTTC.

The V gene is TRBV5-1, the J gene TRBJ1-2; D is unresolved. The V gene lost 4 bases and the J gene lost 4 bases, with 11 bases spanning the gap. Germline CDR1 reads SGHRS; CDR2 reads YFSETQ. The CDR3 covers 13 residues. The CDR3 loop is CASSPGEVYGYTF. In DNA, the CDR3 is TGCGCCAGCAGCCCCGGTGAGGTCTATGGCTACACCTTC.